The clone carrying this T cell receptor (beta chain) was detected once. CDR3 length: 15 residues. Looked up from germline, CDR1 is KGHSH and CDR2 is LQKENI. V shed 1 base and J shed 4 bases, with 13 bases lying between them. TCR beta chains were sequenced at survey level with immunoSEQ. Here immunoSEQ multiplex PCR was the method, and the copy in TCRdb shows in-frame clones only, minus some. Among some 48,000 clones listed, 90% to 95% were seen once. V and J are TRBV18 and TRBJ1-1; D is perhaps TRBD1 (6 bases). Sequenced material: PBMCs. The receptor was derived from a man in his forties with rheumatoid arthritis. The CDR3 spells CASSPLRGRVTEAFF. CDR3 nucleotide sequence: TGTGCCAGCTCACCACTTCGGGGGCGGGTCACTGAAGCTTTCTTT. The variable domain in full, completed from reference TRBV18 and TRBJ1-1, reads NAGVMQNPRHLVRRRGQEARLRCSPMKGHSHVYWYRQLPEEGLKFMVYLQKENIIDESGMPKERFSAEFPKEGPSILRIQQVVRGDSAAYFCASSPLRGRVTEAFFGQGTRLTVV.